What follows are 17 T cell receptor beta chains derived from one specimen sequenced in a study of human T cells and chemical hapten exposure. Time point here: healthy volunteer bleed at 6 weeks. Someone pulled total RNA out of unfractionated whole blood. TCRdb redid the calling of the RACE reads with MiXCR, one entry per CDR3 protein. The data hold 50,000 to 70,000 distinct CDR3 sequences, with approximately 6.2% observed a single time. Sequenced: whole blood. The receptors were sampled from a female donor in good health. Some clones in this sample may be carry-over from other donors' samples.

The CDR3, as DNA: TGTGCCTGGGACCCGGGTGCTGAAGCTTTCTTT. Residues: CAWDPGAEAFF. The J gene is TRBJ1-1, the V gene TRBV30; D remains unclear. There are 11 residues in the CDR3. Trimming stripped 5 bases from V and 6 bases from J, with 10 bases between. Germline V gene sequence: CDR1 GTSNPN, CDR2 SVGIG (reference sequence).

This clonotype came up many times. The V and J genes are TRBV7-8 and TRBJ2-5, with unresolved D. The germline V and J ends were trimmed by 5 bases and 5 bases, with 15 bases remaining between them. The CDR3 is 14 residues long. CDR1 and CDR2 (germline): SGHVS, FQNEAQ. The CDR3 DNA is TGTGCCAGCAGCCCAAACGGGTTTGGCGAGACCCAGTACTTC. Its translation is CASSPNGFGETQYF.

This clonotype came up a few times. This rearrangement joins TRBV6-2 or TRBV6-3 to TRBJ1-5; D is ambiguous. This CDR3 region has 13 residues. The V gene lost 7 bases and the J gene lost 6 bases, with 13 bases spanning the gap. Germline-derived CDR1 and CDR2 are MNHEY and SVGEGT. This chain's CDR3 is CASTIRESQPQHF. CDR3 nucleotide sequence: TGTGCCAGCACCATAAGGGAGAGTCAGCCCCAGCATTTT.

This clonotype occurred many times. The chain carries TRBV29-1 and TRBJ1-1, with D tentatively TRBD1 (6 bases). This CDR3 comprises 14 residues. Germline values: CDR1 SQVTM, CDR2 ANQGSEA. V gave up 1 base and J gave up 3 bases, with 12 bases separating them. DNA of the CDR3: TGCAGCGTTGAAGTGCAGGGGAGGTACACTGAAGCTTTCTTT. Translation: CSVEVQGRYTEAFF.

This clonotype was observed a few times. The chain recombines TRBV6-2 or TRBV6-3 with TRBJ2-2, with no clear D. Germline-derived CDR1 and CDR2 are MNHEY and SVGEGT. V was trimmed by 5 bases and J by 6 bases, leaving 10 bases between them. The CDR3 extends over 13 amino acids. CDR3 sequence reads: CASSPDLPGELFF. As DNA, the CDR3 is TGTGCCAGCAGTCCCGACCTTCCCGGGGAGCTGTTTTTT.

Many counts were recorded for this clonotype. V usage is TRBV2 and J usage is TRBJ2-3, with 8 bases fitting TRBD2. Per germline, CDR1 SNHLY and CDR2 FYNNEI. The trim removed 6 bases at V and 4 bases at J, leaving 3 bases unmatched. The CDR3 sequence is 13 residues long. This chain's CDR3 is CASRTSAADTQYF. As DNA, the CDR3 is TGTGCCAGCAGGACTAGCGCGGCAGATACGCAGTATTTT.

This clonotype was observed a handful of times. An end of the junction does not agree with germline; a read error may underlie this. The chain recombines TRBV3-1 with TRBJ2-7; no clear D gene. The CDR3 contains 12 residues. Per germline, CDR1 LGHDT and CDR2 YNNKEL (reference sequence). CDR3 nucleotide sequence: TGTGCCAGCAGCCAAGGGAGAGACCACTTGAACTTC. It yields the protein CASSQGRDHLNF.

The sample holds a few counts of this clonotype. The chain recombines TRBV7-2 with TRBJ2-1, with 7 nucleotides matching TRBD2. CDR1 is SGHTA and CDR2 is FQGNSA in the germline V gene. V gave up 2 bases and J gave up 8 bases; unmatched junction bases: 6. The CDR3 covers 14 residues. Here the CDR3 reads CASSLLRSGDEQFF. The CDR3 DNA is TGTGCCAGCAGCTTATTAAGGAGCGGGGATGAGCAGTTCTTC. Full variable domain (remainder filled in from reference TRBV7-2 and TRBJ2-1): GAGVSQSPSNKVTEKGKDVELRCDPISGHTALYWYRQSLGQGLEFLIYFQGNSAPDKSGLPSDRFSAERTGGSVSTLTIQRTQQEDSAVYLCASSLLRSGDEQFFGPGTRLTVL.

The chain couples TRBV3-1 to TRBJ2-3; 11 bases agree with TRBD2. This CDR3 is 16 amino acids long. Germline lookup yields CDR1 LGHDT and CDR2 YNNKEL (reference sequence). The V segment lost 6 bases and the J segment 0 bases; nucleotides outside the gene matches: 5. The CDR3 reads CASSKRLAGSTDTQYF. In DNA, the CDR3 is TGTGCCAGCAGTAAGAGACTAGCGGGAAGCACAGATACGCAGTATTTT.

Ten or more counts support this clonotype. This chain connects TRBV6-2 or TRBV6-3 to TRBJ2-2; no reliable D call. V was clipped by 2 bases and J by 0 bases, with 7 bases between them. The CDR3 covers 15 residues. Germline-derived CDR1 and CDR2 are MNHEY and SVGEGT. The CDR3 protein is CASSYQTTNTGELFF. As DNA, the CDR3 is TGTGCCAGCAGTTACCAGACCACGAACACCGGGGAGCTGTTTTTT.

This clonotype was found many times. This chain uses TRBV18 with TRBJ2-2, with 10 bases identical to TRBD2. The ends lost 0 bases at V and 1 base at J; junction bases unmatched: 8. Germline values: CDR1 KGHSH, CDR2 LQKENI. The CDR3 runs to 19 residues. The CDR3 nucleotides read TGTGCCAGCTCACCACCGATAGTTCTAGCGGGAGTGAACACCGGGGAGCTGTTTTTT. It encodes CASSPPIVLAGVNTGELFF.

This clonotype was found a few times. Mismatch with germline at one junction end may stem from a read error. The chain joins TRBV7-7 to TRBJ2-3; D is perhaps TRBD2 (6 bases). CDR1 is SSHAT and CDR2 is FNYEAQ in the germline V gene (reference sequence). The CDR3 totals 15 residues. As DNA, the CDR3 is TGTGCTAGCAGCTTAGGGGACTCCTTCACAGATACGCAGTATTTT. Translation: CASSLGDSFTDTQYF.

This clonotype was seen at least ten times. The chain couples TRBV14 to TRBJ2-4, with D unclear. This CDR3 comprises 13 residues. Trimming cost V 1 base and J 9 bases, with 10 bases left between them. In germline, CDR1 is SGHDN, CDR2 FVKESK. CDR3 sequence reads: CASSQGTRRIQYF. As DNA, the CDR3 is TGTGCCAGCAGCCAAGGCACCAGACGCATTCAGTACTTC.

This clonotype occurred a few times. This rearrangement joins TRBV5-1 to TRBJ2-2, with 10 bases aligning to TRBD2. The CDR3 is 15 amino acids. Trimming at V came to 6 bases and at J to 5 bases, leaving 7 bases not matched to a gene. Germline CDR1 and CDR2: SGHRS and YFSETQ. The CDR3 DNA reads as TGCGCCAGCAACCTCCTAGCGGGAGCGACCGGGGAGCTGTTTTTT. It yields the protein CASNLLAGATGELFF.

The chain has TRBV2 and TRBJ2-3; D perhaps matches TRBD2 (5 bases). V lost 4 bases and J 2 bases, leaving 13 bases between the germline ends. Germline assignment: CDR1 SNHLY and CDR2 FYNNEI. The CDR3 extends over 15 amino acids. CDR3 region: CASSVNGLNTDTQYF. As DNA, the CDR3 is TGTGCCAGCAGTGTGAACGGACTGAACACAGATACGCAGTATTTT.

J is TRBJ1-6 and V is TRBV30, with a possible D match to TRBD1 (5 bases). Trimming removed 3 bases from V and 0 bases from J, with 12 bases in between. CDR1 is GTSNPN, CDR2 SVGIG, per germline (reference sequence). The CDR3 has 16 residues. CDR3 sequence (DNA): TGTGCCTGGAGCCCGGGACCTCGCTCCTATAATTCACCCCTCCACTTT. Translated, it gives CAWSPGPRSYNSPLHF.

This clonotype was seen at least ten times. The chain carries TRBV6-2 or TRBV6-3 and TRBJ1-1, with no clear D. V lost 6 bases, J lost 4 bases, and 12 bases lay in between. Germline-derived CDR1 and CDR2 are MNHEY and SVGEGT. The CDR3 has 13 amino acids. CDR3 DNA: TGTGCCAGCAGAACCCTTGGCGGCACTGAAGCTTTCTTT. As protein: CASRTLGGTEAFF.